A selection of T cell receptor beta chains follows, all from one sample in a study of radiotherapy plus CTLA-4 blockade in lung cancer. The protocol was immunoSEQ multiplex PCR, while the TCRdb copy is restricted to in-frame clones and leaves out a portion. The sample consists of roughly 53,000 clones, 80% to 90% of them appearing once. The sample here was peripheral blood, taken from a patient treated with radiotherapy plus ipilimumab. The receptors originated from a human donor with non-small cell lung cancer whose response to radiotherapy plus ipilimumab could not be evaluated. CDR3s include the opening cysteine and the closing phenylalanine or tryptophan. D genes are given only for firm matches. The size entry is marked missing in some rows and otherwise reads once, few, many or a size class.

clone_size	d_call	v_call	j_call	cdr3_nt	cdr3_aa
.	TRBD2	TRBV28	TRBJ2-3	TGTGCCAGCAGCTTGTCGGGACTAGGCACAGATACGCAGTATTTT	CASSLSGLGTDTQYF
.	.	TRBV4-1	TRBJ2-4	TGCGCCAGCAGCCAAGCTTCCGGGACACTCTTAGCCAAAAACATTCAGTACTTC	CASSQASGTLLAKNIQYF
.	TRBD1	TRBV4-2	TRBJ1-5	TGTGCCAGCAGCCCCCAACAGGGGGTGAGCAATCAGCCCCAGCATTTT	CASSPQQGVSNQPQHF
.	TRBD2	TRBV7-8	TRBJ2-5	TGTGCCAGCAGTCCCACTAGCGGAGAGACCCAGTACTTC	CASSPTSGETQYF
once	.	TRBV28	TRBJ1-2	TGTGCCAGCAATCGTGGTGACTCGATCTATGGCTACACCTTC	CASNRGDSIYGYTF
.	TRBD2	TRBV28	TRBJ2-1	TGTGCCAGCAGTTTACGTAAAGGACTAGCGGGAGGGCCTGGGCAGTTCTTC	CASSLRKGLAGGPGQFF
.	.	TRBV11-2	TRBJ1-3	TGTGCCAGCAGCTCTAGGGGGGGTCGTGGAAACACCATATATTTT	CASSSRGGRGNTIYF
.	TRBD2	TRBV28	TRBJ2-2	TGTGCCAGCAGTTTATGGAGCGGGGGCACCGGGGAGCTGTTTTTT	CASSLWSGGTGELFF
.	.	TRBV14	TRBJ2-7	TGTGCCAGCAGGCGGGACTTTGACTACGAGCAGTACTTC	CASRRDFDYEQYF
.	.	TRBV27	TRBJ1-2	TGTGCCAGCAGTTTATATCTGGACAGTAGAGAAGGCTACACCTTC	CASSLYLDSREGYTF
.	.	TRBV28	TRBJ2-7	TGTGCCAGCAGTTTAATAAGGGGCCACGAGCAGTACTTC	CASSLIRGHEQYF
once	TRBD1	TRBV9	TRBJ1-3	TGTGCCAGCAGCGGAGACAGGGGGCTTGGAAACACCATATATTTT	CASSGDRGLGNTIYF
.	.	TRBV27	TRBJ1-1	TGTGCCAGCAGTACATATATGAACACTGAAGCTTTCTTT	CASSTYMNTEAFF
.	TRBD1	TRBV9	TRBJ2-2	TGTGCCAGCAGCGCTTCCTTAGCGTGGGGACAGGGCACCGGGGAGCTGTTTTTT	CASSASLAWGQGTGELFF
.	.	TRBV7-2	TRBJ1-2	TGTGCCAGCAGCTTAGAACAGTTTAACTATGGCTACACCTTC	CASSLEQFNYGYTF
.	.	TRBV7-9	TRBJ1-1	TGTGCCAGCAGCCGAGGGACACCGAGCACTGAAGCTTTCTTT	CASSRGTPSTEAFF
.	TRBD2	TRBV9	TRBJ2-1	TGTGCCAGCAGCGTTATGGGCGGGAGTGCCTACAATGAGCAGTTCTTC	CASSVMGGSAYNEQFF
.	.	TRBV4-1	TRBJ1-2	TGCGCCAGCAGCCAGGGGCGACAGTCAGGGGTTGTCGGCTACACCTTC	CASSQGRQSGVVGYTF
.	TRBD1	TRBV19	TRBJ1-4	TGTGCCAGTAGTATCGGACAGGGGGCGTATGAAAAACTGTTTTTT	CASSIGQGAYEKLFF
.	.	TRBV11-2	TRBJ1-2	TGTGCCAGCATCCCATGGCCTAAACCCCCGGGACTAGGCGGCTACACCTTC	CASIPWPKPPGLGGYTF
.	TRBD1	TRBV6-5	TRBJ1-1	TGTGCCAGCAGTTATGCAGGGGGTACGAGCACTGAAGCTTTCTTT	CASSYAGGTSTEAFF
.	TRBD2	TRBV5-5	TRBJ2-1	TGTGCCACCTCCCGACTAGCGGGAGGGGTGGATGAGCAGTTCTTC	CATSRLAGGVDEQFF
.	.	TRBV5-4	TRBJ1-4	TGTGCCAGCAGAGCGGGGGGGACTGCAACTAATGAAAAACTGTTTTTT	CASRAGGTATNEKLFF
few	.	TRBV18	TRBJ1-5	TGTGCCAGCTCACCCGGTGTTACGCAGCCCCAGCATTTT	CASSPGVTQPQHF
once	.	TRBV7-2	TRBJ1-4	TGTGCCAGCAGCTTATACGGGGGAGGTGAAAAACTGTTTTTT	CASSLYGGGEKLFF
once	.	TRBV2	TRBJ2-5	TGTGCCAGCACTCCTCAGGGGTACCAAGAGACCCAGTACTTC	CASTPQGYQETQYF
.	.	TRBV5-1	TRBJ2-7	TGCGCCAGCAGCTTAGAAGGGGGACGTGGCCACGAGCAGTACTTC	CASSLEGGRGHEQYF
.	.	TRBV7-9	TRBJ2-7	TGTGCCAGCAGCTTAAATCCACCAGCCTACGAGCAGTACTTC	CASSLNPPAYEQYF
.	TRBD2	TRBV28	TRBJ2-7	TGTGCCAGCAGTTTGGGCCGACTAGCGGGGGGGGCCTACGAGCAGTACTTC	CASSLGRLAGGAYEQYF